The 25 T cell receptor beta chains reported below all come from one sample, sequenced in a study of T cell responses to AZD1222 COVID-19 vaccine. The assay was immunoSEQ multiplex PCR, and TCRdb's table has in-frame clones only and misses some. This table holds about 120,000 clones, roughly 88% found once. This specimen was peripheral blood, taken on day 0 of AZD1222 vaccination. These receptors originate from an adult in good health.

This chain uses TRBV3-1 (or the pseudogene TRBV3-2) with TRBJ1-5; D not certain. The V end was cut by 4 bases, the J end by 5 bases, with 3 bases between. The CDR3 spans 11 residues. The germline CDR1 and CDR2 sequences are LGHDT and YNNKEL (reference sequence). The CDR3 DNA reads TGTGCCAGCAGCCGGCATCAGCCCCAGCATTTT. This translates into CASSRHQPQHF.

The gene calls are TRBV4-2 and TRBJ2-1, with TRBD1 matching over 8 bases. Looked up from germline, CDR1 is LGHNA and CDR2 is YNFKEQ. The length of the CDR3 is 16 residues. The V segment lost 0 bases and the J segment 3 bases; nucleotides outside the gene matches: 4. The CDR3 is CASSQEYGQGYNEQFF. The CDR3 DNA is TGTGCCAGCAGCCAAGAATATGGACAGGGCTACAATGAGCAGTTCTTC.

The chain joins TRBV5-1 to TRBJ2-3; D gene unclear. This CDR3 is built from 17 residues. V shed 0 bases and J shed 4 bases, with 18 bases lying between them. Germline-derived CDR1 and CDR2 are SGHRS and YFSETQ. As DNA, the CDR3 is TGCGCCAGCAGCTTGGTATTCGGCGGTTCCCCTCCAGATACGCAGTATTTT. This sequence encodes CASSLVFGGSPPDTQYF.

This CDR3 reads CASGGLYSNQPQHF. The CDR3 DNA reads as TGTGCCAGCGGGGGACTCTATAGCAATCAGCCCCAGCATTTT. The chain joins TRBV28 to TRBJ1-5, with D maybe TRBD1 (5 bases). CDR3 length: 14 amino acids. V was pared by 8 bases and J by 0 bases, with 11 bases between. Looked up from germline, CDR1 is MDHEN and CDR2 is SYDVKM.

This clone has more than one count but fewer than ten. The chain employs TRBV19 and TRBJ2-7; 7 positions match TRBD1. The CDR3 extends over 15 amino acids. Germline-derived CDR1 and CDR2 are LNHDA and SQIVND (reference sequence). V lost 4 bases to trimming and J lost 3 bases; unmatched junction nucleotides: 9. The CDR3 bases are TGTGCCAGTAGTACCCGACAGGGAATAGTCTACGAGCAGTACTTC. Translating it yields CASSTRQGIVYEQYF. Full variable domain (rest looked up from reference TRBV19 and TRBJ2-7): DGGITQSPKYLFRKEGQNVTLSCEQNLNHDAMYWYRQDPGQGLRLIYYSQIVNDFQKGDIAEGYSVSREKKESFPLTVTSAQKNPTAFYLCASSTRQGIVYEQYFGPGTRLTVT.

The chain combines TRBV5-1 with TRBJ2-1, with 13 bases matching TRBD2. Germline CDR1 SGHRS, CDR2 YFSETQ. V shed 4 bases, J shed 0 bases, and the junction held 13 bases outside the gene matches. The CDR3 covers 20 residues. The CDR3 DNA reads TGCGCCAGCAGCCGACGGCGGACTAGCGGGGGCCTGAGCTCCTACAATGAGCAGTTCTTC. Its translation is CASSRRRTSGGLSSYNEQFF.

The J gene is TRBJ1-1, the V gene TRBV5-1, with TRBD1 identical over 10 bases. Germline assignment: CDR1 SGHRS and CDR2 YFSETQ. V was pared by 0 bases and J by 3 bases, with 2 bases of the junction left unmatched. This CDR3 has 15 residues. The CDR3 DNA sequence: TGCGCCAGCAGCTTGGGACAGGGGGCATACACTGAAGCTTTCTTT. It codes for CASSLGQGAYTEAFF.

This rearrangement joins TRBV27 to TRBJ2-3; D is undetermined. Deletions cut 5 bases from V and 0 bases from J, with 21 bases between. The length of the CDR3 is 18 residues. The germline V gene has CDR1 MNHEY and CDR2 SMNVEV (reference sequence). The CDR3 DNA follows: TGTGCCAGCAGTCCGACCCAGGATCCGGTTTCTAGCACAGATACGCAGTATTTT. It yields the protein CASSPTQDPVSSTDTQYF.

This CDR3 is CASSQDTGLAGDTYEQYF. As DNA, the CDR3 is TGTGCCAGCAGCCAAGATACAGGACTTGCGGGAGACACCTACGAGCAGTACTTC. This rearrangement joins TRBV4-2 to TRBJ2-7; 7 nucleotides align to TRBD2. CDR1 and CDR2 from the germline V gene are LGHNA and YNFKEQ. The CDR3 loop spans 18 amino acids. The V segment lost 0 bases and the J segment 2 bases; nucleotides outside the gene matches: 13.

The rearrangement uses TRBV12-5 and TRBJ1-2, with 7 bases aligning to TRBD1. V lost 1 base and J lost 9; bases outside the gene matches: 5. The CDR3 extends over 13 amino acids. From germline, CDR1 is LGHNT and CDR2 FRNRAP. CDR3 sequence reads: CASGLGQGVSYTF. The CDR3 region has the DNA TGTGCTAGTGGTTTGGGTCAGGGGGTAAGCTACACCTTC.

The chain employs TRBV6-2 or TRBV6-3 and TRBJ1-2; 10 bases are shared with TRBD1. CDR3 length: 13 amino acids. With 6 bases clipped from V and 3 bases from J, the junction kept 1 base outside the gene matches. Per germline, CDR1 MNHEY and CDR2 SVGEGT. The CDR3 region is CASSGTGDYGYTF. CDR3 nucleotide sequence: TGTGCCAGCAGCGGGACAGGGGACTATGGCTACACCTTC.

The genes are TRBV6-2 or TRBV6-3 and TRBJ2-3; TRBD2 matches at 9 bases. Per germline, CDR1 MNHEY and CDR2 SVGEGT. V lost 4 bases, J lost 6 bases, and 17 bases stayed unmatched. CDR3 length: 18 residues. The CDR3 sequence: CASSSPSGIYLLADTQYF. As DNA, the CDR3 is TGTGCCAGCAGTTCCCCTAGCGGGATTTACCTATTAGCGGATACGCAGTATTTT.

The chain has TRBV18 and TRBJ2-3, with 12 bases fitting TRBD2. With V trimmed by 4 bases and J by 2 bases, 7 bases remained unmatched. CDR1 is KGHSH and CDR2 is LQKENI in the germline V gene. The CDR3 has 17 amino acids. CDR3 bases: TGTGCCAGCTCACTGGGTAGACTAGCGGGGGCCACAGATACGCAGTATTTT. This gives the protein CASSLGRLAGATDTQYF.

This clone was observed once. This chain joins TRBV6-1 and TRBJ1-3, with D hard to call. The V end lost 7 bases, the J end lost 0 bases, and 10 bases lay between the germline ends. The germline gives CDR1 MNHNS, CDR2 SASEGT. The CDR3 runs 14 residues. The CDR3 DNA sequence: TGTGCCAGCACCGGACGGGGCTCTGGAAACACCATATATTTT. Amino acids: CASTGRGSGNTIYF.

The V and J genes are TRBV30 and TRBJ2-7, with D unclear. This CDR3 comprises 12 residues. Germline values: CDR1 GTSNPN, CDR2 SVGIG (reference sequence). The ends were cut back, 7 bases at V and 0 bases at J, with 10 bases in the middle. The CDR3 reads CAYGRSSYEQYF. The CDR3, as DNA: TGTGCCTACGGACGGTCCTCCTACGAGCAGTACTTC.

The chain carries TRBV7-2 and TRBJ2-7; TRBD2 aligns across 11 bases. The germline gives CDR1 SGHTA, CDR2 FQGNSA. The CDR3 has 15 amino acids. V gave up 3 bases and J gave up 3 bases; unmatched junction bases: 4. The CDR3 protein is CASSFGTSGNYEQYF. CDR3 in DNA: TGTGCCAGCAGCTTTGGGACTAGCGGAAACTACGAGCAGTACTTC.

The chain employs TRBV7-2 and TRBJ2-7; the match to TRBD2 covers 7 bases. Germline V lookup: CDR1 SGHTA, CDR2 FQGNSA. The CDR3 is made up of 12 amino acids. V trimming: 5 bases; J trimming: 9 bases; junction bases outside the gene matches: 7. CDR3 DNA: TGTGCCAGCAGCCCCCCGGGGGAGGGGCAGTACTTC. It yields the protein CASSPPGEGQYF.

This chain uses TRBV12-3 or TRBV12-4 with TRBJ1-1; D is unresolved. Trimming stripped 6 bases from V and 2 bases from J, with 10 bases between. The CDR3 runs 13 residues. The CDR3: CASSPGINTEAFF. The CDR3 DNA is TGTGCCAGCAGCCCCGGAATAAACACTGAAGCTTTCTTT.

The chain joins TRBV5-1 to TRBJ2-3; D remains unclear. Germline V gene data show CDR1 as SGHRS and CDR2 as YFSETQ. Trimming took 0 bases from V and 5 from J, leaving 10 bases between them. This CDR3 contains 14 residues. The CDR3 DNA is TGCGCCAGCAGCTTGGCAGGAGCCCTAGATACGCAGTATTTT. Encoded protein: CASSLAGALDTQYF.

The chain recombines TRBV5-1 with TRBJ2-1, with 9 bases that match TRBD2. This CDR3 is built from 17 residues. The J segment lost 7 bases and the V segment lost 4 bases, leaving 15 bases of the junction unmatched. Germline assignment: CDR1 SGHRS and CDR2 YFSETQ. The CDR3 here is CASSRLTGAGGGNEQFF. CDR3 nucleotides: TGCGCCAGCAGCCGCCTCACAGGAGCGGGAGGTGGAAATGAGCAGTTCTTC.

The J gene is TRBJ1-2, the V gene TRBV28; possible D gene TRBD1, 6 bases. Deletions cut 2 bases from V and 1 base from J, with 11 bases between. The CDR3 is 15 residues long. Per germline, CDR1 MDHEN and CDR2 SYDVKM. The CDR3 nucleotides are TGTGCCAGCAGTTTAGCAGGGGAGGGTAACTATGGCTACACCTTC. It encodes CASSLAGEGNYGYTF.

The CDR3 DNA reads as TGTGCCAGCAGTTACTTAAGGATGGCAATCCAAGCCACCGGGGAGCTGTTTTTT. Amino acids: CASSYLRMAIQATGELFF. The chain has TRBV6-2 or TRBV6-3 and TRBJ2-2; D remains ambiguous. Germline assignment: CDR1 MNHEY and CDR2 SVGEGT. The CDR3 is 18 residues long. V was clipped by 1 base and J by 4 bases, with 19 bases between them.

This clone has at least ten counts. V gene TRBV2 combines with J gene TRBJ1-5, with TRBD1 as a possible D gene (5 bases). The CDR3 is 13 residues long. The V gene's germline CDR1 is SNHLY and CDR2 FYNNEI. V lost 8 bases, J lost 4 bases, and 12 bases lay in between. The CDR3 sequence: CASRDALNQPQHF. CDR3 nucleotides: TGTGCCAGCCGGGACGCCTTAAATCAGCCCCAGCATTTT.

The chain carries TRBV5-1 and TRBJ1-6; the match to TRBD1 covers 7 bases. The CDR3 consists of 17 residues. The V segment lost 0 bases and the J segment 7 bases; nucleotides outside the gene matches: 10. The germline CDR1 and CDR2 sequences are SGHRS and YFSETQ. CDR3 coding DNA: TGCGCCAGCAGCTTGGGAGACAGGGTCACTGACAATTCACCCCTCCACTTT. Its protein product is CASSLGDRVTDNSPLHF.

This clone showed up just once. V usage is TRBV27 and J usage is TRBJ2-5; D may match TRBD1 or TRBD2 (5 bases each). The CDR3 contains 15 residues. Germline V lookup: CDR1 MNHEY, CDR2 SMNVEV (reference sequence). The V end lost 7 bases, the J end lost 5 bases, and 20 bases lay between the germline ends. Written as DNA, the CDR3 is TGTGCCAGCATGGGGGTTAATGCGGGCTGGGAGACCCAGTACTTC. Translation gives CASMGVNAGWETQYF.